This passage covers 16 T cell receptor beta chains from one sample sequenced in a study of T-cell memory formation after mild COVID-19. From the 5' RACE reads, TCRdb called clonotypes with MiXCR, one entry per CDR3 protein. Found here are under 350,000 distinct CDR3 sequences, about 17% of them singletons; the top ten hold 20% to 25%. The sequenced sample was PBMCs or a T cell subset sorted from them (not recorded which). These receptors were obtained from a young man who had mild COVID-19 (a few samples of this study predate the infection). Cell type and time point are not known.

This clonotype has more than one count but fewer than ten. J is TRBJ2-2 and V is TRBV4-3; tentative D call: TRBD1 (6 bases). Germline lookup yields CDR1 LGHNA and CDR2 YSLEER. This CDR3 region has 17 residues. Trimming removed 3 bases from V and 0 bases from J, with 14 bases in between. CDR3: CASSHPRQGPNTGELFF. CDR3 coding DNA: TGCGCCAGCAGCCACCCACGCCAGGGGCCGAACACCGGGGAGCTGTTTTTT.

This clonotype was detected only a few times. The chain carries TRBV28 and TRBJ2-3, with 9 bases matching TRBD2. From germline, CDR1 is MDHEN and CDR2 SYDVKM. Trimming took 5 bases from V and 4 from J; bases not matched to a gene: 10. The CDR3 totals 16 residues. Written as DNA, the CDR3 is TGTGCCAGCAGTCCACAGCTAGCGGGGAGTTCAGATACGCAGTATTTT. Amino acid sequence: CASSPQLAGSSDTQYF.

This clonotype was observed a handful of times. The chain combines TRBV7-8 with TRBJ1-3, with TRBD1 identical over 9 bases. V was pared by 5 bases and J by 1 base, with 3 bases of the junction left unmatched. The CDR3 consists of 15 residues. Germline lookup yields CDR1 SGHVS and CDR2 FQNEAQ. The CDR3 spells CASSQQGASGNTIYF. The CDR3 region has the DNA TGTGCCAGCAGCCAACAGGGGGCTTCTGGAAACACCATATATTTT.

The chain has TRBV6-4 and TRBJ1-6; D uncertain. The ends were cut back, 0 bases at V and 8 bases at J, with 5 bases in the middle. Germline V gene lookup returns CDR1 MRHNA and CDR2 SNTAGT. The CDR3 is 13 amino acids. The CDR3 region has the DNA TGTGCCAGCAGTGACTCGACTTATTCACCCCTCCACTTT. It codes for CASSDSTYSPLHF.

This clonotype came up a few times. The DNA for the CDR3 is TGTGCCAGCAGCTCAGTGACAGGGGGCACTGAAGCTTTCTTT. The encoded protein is CASSSVTGGTEAFF. This chain connects TRBV7-2 to TRBJ1-1; 9 nucleotides match TRBD1. The CDR3 is made up of 14 amino acids. The germline gives CDR1 SGHTA, CDR2 FQGNSA. Trimming took 4 bases from V and 4 from J; bases not matched to a gene: 4. The full variable domain, in which reference TRBV7-2 and TRBJ1-1 provide the parts outside the CDR3, is GAGVSQSPSNKVTEKGKDVELRCDPISGHTALYWYRQSLGQGLEFLIYFQGNSAPDKSGLPSDRFSAERTGGSVSTLTIQRTQQEDSAVYLCASSSVTGGTEAFFGQGTRLTVV.

This chain links TRBV7-2 with TRBJ2-7, with TRBD1 identical over 8 bases. Trimming at V came to 5 bases and at J to 0 bases, leaving 6 bases not matched to a gene. Per the germline V gene, CDR1 is SGHTA and CDR2 is FQGNSA. This CDR3 has 15 amino acids. This chain's CDR3 is CASSAGQGTSYEQYF. The CDR3 nucleotides are TGTGCCAGCAGCGCCGGACAGGGTACCTCCTACGAGCAGTACTTC.

This clonotype showed up many times. The genes are TRBV5-1 and TRBJ2-7; 8 bases agree with TRBD1. From germline, CDR1 is SGHRS and CDR2 YFSETQ. Germline trimming cut 4 bases from V and 7 bases from J; bases unmatched to any gene: 4. The CDR3 spans 12 residues. CDR3 sequence reads: CASSVTGEEQYF. CDR3 sequence (DNA): TGCGCCAGCAGCGTGACAGGGGAAGAGCAGTACTTC.

This clonotype appeared a few times. CDR3 protein: CASSVWGASYNEQFF. The CDR3 bases are TGTGCCAGCAGCGTATGGGGGGCCTCCTACAATGAGCAGTTCTTC. The chain is built from TRBV9 and TRBJ2-1; D could derive from TRBD1 or TRBD2 (6 bases each). V was clipped by 1 base and J by 0 bases, with 8 bases between them. The CDR3 loop spans 15 amino acids. In germline, CDR1 is SGDLS, CDR2 YYNGEE.

This clonotype was seen a few times. The rearrangement uses TRBV3-1 and TRBJ2-7; the match to TRBD1 covers 9 bases. Germline trimming cut 6 bases from V and 3 bases from J; bases unmatched to any gene: 9. Germline V gives CDR1 LGHDT, CDR2 YNNKEL (reference sequence). This CDR3 contains 15 residues. The CDR3 DNA follows: TGTGCCAGCAGACATACGGGACAGGGATACTACGAGCAGTACTTC. Encoded protein: CASRHTGQGYYEQYF.

This clonotype has at least ten counts. V and J are TRBV5-6 and TRBJ2-1, with D unclear. Germline lookup yields CDR1 SGHDT and CDR2 YYEEEE. V was trimmed by 2 bases and J by 0 bases, leaving 6 bases between them. The CDR3 runs to 14 residues. CDR3: CASSFPSSYNEQFF. In DNA, the CDR3 is TGTGCCAGCAGCTTCCCCAGCTCCTACAATGAGCAGTTCTTC. The whole variable domain, filled in from reference TRBV5-6 and TRBJ2-1, reads DAGVTQSPTHLIKTRGQQVTLRCSPKSGHDTVSWYQQALGQGPQFIFQYYEEEERQRGNFPDRFSGHQFPNYSSELNVNALLLGDSALYLCASSFPSSYNEQFFGPGTRLTVL.

This clonotype was observed a handful of times. The chain combines TRBV9 with TRBJ2-7; 8 bases are shared with TRBD1. This CDR3 region has 14 residues. In germline, CDR1 is SGDLS, CDR2 YYNGEE. The V and J ends lost 0 bases and 2 bases, in that order; junction bases with no gene match: 1. CDR3 in amino acids: CASSVGQGTYEQYF. The CDR3 DNA sequence: TGTGCCAGCAGCGTAGGACAGGGGACCTACGAGCAGTACTTC.

The chain has TRBV3-1 and TRBJ2-3, with D possibly matching TRBD1 (5 bases). This CDR3 contains 14 residues. V shed 1 base and J shed 6 bases, with 11 bases lying between them. Germline V lookup: CDR1 LGHDT, CDR2 YNNKEL (reference sequence). The CDR3 DNA reads as TGTGCCAGCAGCCAAGGAGCAGCAGGGGATACGCAGTATTTT. Translating gives CASSQGAAGDTQYF.

The chain recombines TRBV5-1 with TRBJ2-3, with TRBD1 identical over 8 bases. The CDR3 runs 14 residues. Per the germline V gene, CDR1 is SGHRS and CDR2 is YFSETQ. Germline trimming cut 3 bases from V and 2 bases from J; bases unmatched to any gene: 2. The CDR3 region is CASSSDRATDTQYF. DNA for the CDR3: TGCGCCAGCAGCTCGGACAGGGCCACAGATACGCAGTATTTT.

V is TRBV20-1 and J is TRBJ2-3; D call uncertain. V gave up 3 bases and J gave up 2 bases, with 12 bases separating them. The length of the CDR3 is 14 residues. Germline V gives CDR1 DFQATT, CDR2 SNEGSKA (reference sequence). The CDR3 spells CSASSLEATDTQYF. CDR3 sequence (DNA): TGCAGTGCTAGCAGCCTAGAAGCCACAGATACGCAGTATTTT.

This rearrangement joins TRBV27 to TRBJ1-5, with a possible D match to TRBD1 (6 bases). This CDR3 has 14 residues. Germline lookup yields CDR1 MNHEY and CDR2 SMNVEV (reference sequence). V lost 6 bases, J lost 4 bases, and 13 bases lay in between. The CDR3, as DNA: TGTGCCAGCAGCTATGGGGGGGCGAATCAGCCCCAGCATTTT. Residues: CASSYGGANQPQHF.

The genes are TRBV4-2 and TRBJ2-3; 8 nucleotides match TRBD2. The CDR3 consists of 16 residues. The J segment lost 2 bases and the V segment lost 0 bases, leaving 4 bases of the junction unmatched. The germline CDR1 and CDR2 sequences are LGHNA and YNFKEQ. In nucleotides, the CDR3 is TGTGCCAGCAGCCAAGAAGGCGGGGGGTCCACAGATACGCAGTATTTT. Translation gives CASSQEGGGSTDTQYF.